Shown below are 8 T cell receptor beta chains from a single sample sequenced in a study of naive and memory T cell subsets. Amplification of ligated cDNA took four PCR rounds with SP2 and nested alpha and beta constant primers. Each CDR3 protein is one row after TCRdb ran MiXCR on the 5' RACE reads. In the table there are 55,000 to 65,000 distinct CDR3 sequences, approximately 8% of which are singletons. TCR cDNA received a 3' ligated oligonucleotide that carried a UMI. The source is a female donor in good health.

This clonotype was detected many times. The chain employs TRBV30 and TRBJ1-5; D perhaps matches TRBD1 (6 bases). This CDR3 is 14 amino acids long. The V end was cut by 2 bases, the J end by 7 bases, with 15 bases between. CDR1 GTSNPN and CDR2 SVGIG come from the germline V gene (reference sequence). CDR3 DNA: TGTGCCTGGAGTATAACAGGGTTTGCGCAGCCCCAGCATTTT. Protein sequence: CAWSITGFAQPQHF.

The genes are TRBV2 and TRBJ2-2, with 8 nucleotides matching TRBD1. CDR3 length: 14 amino acids. The junction had 5 bases not matched to a gene; V was cut back by 4 bases and J by 7 bases. Germline CDR1 reads SNHLY; CDR2 reads FYNNEI. As DNA, the CDR3 is TGTGCCAGCAGTGCCCGGACAGGGATCGGGGAGCTGTTTTTT. Translation gives CASSARTGIGELFF.

This clonotype was detected a few times. The chain employs TRBV7-2 and TRBJ2-5; maybe TRBD2 (7 bases). Trimming left V 3 bases short and J 5 bases short, with 13 bases between. This CDR3 region has 14 residues. Germline CDR1 and CDR2: SGHTA and FQGNSA. CDR3 DNA sequence: TGTGCCAGCAGCTTCGCGGGGGCGGGGGAGACCCAGTACTTC. Translation: CASSFAGAGETQYF. The full variable domain, completed using reference TRBV7-2 and TRBJ2-5, is GAGVSQSPSNKVTEKGKDVELRCDPISGHTALYWYRQSLGQGLEFLIYFQGNSAPDKSGLPSDRFSAERTGGSVSTLTIQRTQQEDSAVYLCASSFAGAGETQYFGPGTRLLVL.

This clonotype was counted only a few times. The V call is TRBV6-5, the J call TRBJ2-7; 7 nucleotides agree with TRBD2. Germline lookup yields CDR1 MNHEY and CDR2 SVGAGI. The CDR3 has 14 amino acids. V lost 4 bases and J lost 0; bases outside the gene matches: 3. The CDR3: CASSSGGSSYEQYF. DNA for the CDR3: TGTGCCAGCAGTTCCGGGGGGAGCTCCTACGAGCAGTACTTC.

This chain links TRBV5-4 with TRBJ1-4, with 11 nucleotides matching TRBD1. Germline CDR1 reads SGHNT; CDR2 reads YYREEE (reference sequence). V lost 5 bases to trimming and J lost 8 bases; unmatched junction nucleotides: 5. The CDR3 runs to 14 residues. CDR3 DNA: TGTGCCAGCAGACAAGGGACAGGGGGGGAAAAACTGTTTTTT. Protein product: CASRQGTGGEKLFF.

The V call is TRBV7-9, the J call TRBJ2-1; D is tentatively TRBD1 or TRBD2 (7 bases each). The V end was cut by 5 bases, the J end by 12 bases, with 23 bases between. Germline V gives CDR1 SEHNR, CDR2 FQNEAQ (reference sequence). The CDR3 totals 15 residues. The CDR3 sequence: CASSQGSAGQFWQFF. The CDR3 region has the DNA TGTGCCAGCAGCCAGGGATCAGCGGGACAGTTTTGGCAGTTCTTC.

In this sample, this clonotype turned up a few times. This chain uses TRBV29-1 with TRBJ2-3; D gene unclear. Germline lookup yields CDR1 SQVTM and CDR2 ANQGSEA. This CDR3 has 11 amino acids. Trimming left V 5 bases short and J 6 bases short, with 9 bases between. CDR3 sequence: CSVHLHDTQYF. CDR3 sequence (DNA): TGCAGCGTTCACTTACACGATACGCAGTATTTT.

This chain links TRBV7-9 with TRBJ1-2; weak D call: TRBD1 (6 bases). Germline CDR1 SEHNR, CDR2 FQNEAQ (reference sequence). The CDR3 contains 13 residues. V was shortened by 4 bases and J by 2 bases, with 8 bases between the two germline ends. CDR3 sequence (DNA): TGTGCCAGCAGCTCCGGGGGCAACTATGGCTACACCTTC. It yields the protein CASSSGGNYGYTF. The complete variable domain, with remaining parts taken from reference TRBV7-9 and TRBJ1-2, reads DTGVSQNPRHKITKRGQNVTFRCDPISEHNRLYWYRQTLGQGPEFLTYFQNEAQLEKSRLLSDRFSAERPKGSFSTLEIQRTEQGDSAMYLCASSSGGNYGYTFGSGTRLTVV.